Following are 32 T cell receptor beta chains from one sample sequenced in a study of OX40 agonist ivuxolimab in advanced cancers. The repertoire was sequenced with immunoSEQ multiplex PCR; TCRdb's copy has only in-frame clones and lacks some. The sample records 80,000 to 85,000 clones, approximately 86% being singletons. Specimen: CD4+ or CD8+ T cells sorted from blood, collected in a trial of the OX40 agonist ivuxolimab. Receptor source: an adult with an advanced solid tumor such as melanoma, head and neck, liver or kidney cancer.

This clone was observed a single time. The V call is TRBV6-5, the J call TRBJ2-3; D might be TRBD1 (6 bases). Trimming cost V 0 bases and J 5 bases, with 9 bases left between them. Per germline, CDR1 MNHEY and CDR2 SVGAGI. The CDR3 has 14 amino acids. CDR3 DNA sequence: TGTGCCAGCAGTTACTCGATGACAGGAGATACGCAGTATTTT. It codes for CASSYSMTGDTQYF.

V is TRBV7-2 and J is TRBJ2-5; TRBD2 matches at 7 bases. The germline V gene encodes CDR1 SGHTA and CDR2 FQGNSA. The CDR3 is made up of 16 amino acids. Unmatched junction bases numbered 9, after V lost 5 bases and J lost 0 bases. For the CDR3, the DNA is TGTGCCAGCAGCCGAGGGGCCGGGACTAACCAAGAGACCCAGTACTTC. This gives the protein CASSRGAGTNQETQYF.

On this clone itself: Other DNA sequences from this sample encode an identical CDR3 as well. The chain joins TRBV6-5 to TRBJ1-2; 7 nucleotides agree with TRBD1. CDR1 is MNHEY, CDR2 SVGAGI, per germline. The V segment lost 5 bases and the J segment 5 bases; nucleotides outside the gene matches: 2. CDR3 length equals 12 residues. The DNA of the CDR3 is TGTGCCAGCAGTAGACAGGGTTATGGCTACACCTTC. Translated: CASSRQGYGYTF.

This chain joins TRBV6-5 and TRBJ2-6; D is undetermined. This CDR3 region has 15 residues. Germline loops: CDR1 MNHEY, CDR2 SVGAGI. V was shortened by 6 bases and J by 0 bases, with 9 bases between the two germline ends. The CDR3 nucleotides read TGTGCCAGCAGCAAATACACCTCTGGGGCCAACGTCCTGACTTTC. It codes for CASSKYTSGANVLTF.

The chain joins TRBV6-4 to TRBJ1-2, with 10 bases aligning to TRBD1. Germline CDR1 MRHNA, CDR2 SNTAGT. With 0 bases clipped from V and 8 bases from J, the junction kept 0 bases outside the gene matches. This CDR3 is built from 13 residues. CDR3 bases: TGTGCCAGCAGTGACTCGACAGGGGGCGGCTACACCTTC. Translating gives CASSDSTGGGYTF.

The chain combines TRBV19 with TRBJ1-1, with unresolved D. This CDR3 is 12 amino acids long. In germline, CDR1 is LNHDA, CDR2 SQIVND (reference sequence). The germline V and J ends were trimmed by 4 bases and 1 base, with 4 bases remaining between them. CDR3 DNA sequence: TGTGCCAGTAGTAACAGGAACACTGAAGCTTTCTTT. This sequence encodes CASSNRNTEAFF.

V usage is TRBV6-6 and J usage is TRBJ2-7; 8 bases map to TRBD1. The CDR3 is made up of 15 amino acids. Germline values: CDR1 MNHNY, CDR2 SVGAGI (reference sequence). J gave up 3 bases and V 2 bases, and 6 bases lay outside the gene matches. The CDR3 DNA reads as TGTGCCAGCAGTTACCGGGCGGGGACAGGCTACGAGCAGTACTTC. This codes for CASSYRAGTGYEQYF.

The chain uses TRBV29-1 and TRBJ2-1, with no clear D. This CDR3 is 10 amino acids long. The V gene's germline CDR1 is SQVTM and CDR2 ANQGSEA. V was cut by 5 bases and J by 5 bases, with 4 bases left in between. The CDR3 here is CSVSHNEQFF. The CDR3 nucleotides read TGCAGCGTTTCCCACAATGAGCAGTTCTTC.

This CDR3 reads CAISPSDYNEQFF. DNA of the CDR3: TGTGCCATCAGCCCTAGCGACTACAATGAGCAGTTCTTC. The chain carries TRBV10-3 and TRBJ2-1; D is perhaps TRBD2 (6 bases). Trimming took off 6 bases at V and 3 bases at J, with 9 bases between the two ends. This CDR3 region has 13 residues. Germline CDR1 ENHRY, CDR2 SYGVKD.

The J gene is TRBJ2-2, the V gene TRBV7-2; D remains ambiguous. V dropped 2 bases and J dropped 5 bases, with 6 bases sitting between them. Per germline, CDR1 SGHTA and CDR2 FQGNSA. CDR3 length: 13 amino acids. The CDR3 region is CASSLTQTGELFF. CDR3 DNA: TGTGCCAGCAGCTTAACACAAACCGGGGAGCTGTTTTTT.

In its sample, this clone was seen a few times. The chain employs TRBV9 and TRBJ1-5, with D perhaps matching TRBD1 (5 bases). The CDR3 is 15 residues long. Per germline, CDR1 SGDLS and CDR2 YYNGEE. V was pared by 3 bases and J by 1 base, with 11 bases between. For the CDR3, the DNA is TGTGCCAGCAGCGCCTCGGGGGACAGCAATCAGCCCCAGCATTTT. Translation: CASSASGDSNQPQHF.

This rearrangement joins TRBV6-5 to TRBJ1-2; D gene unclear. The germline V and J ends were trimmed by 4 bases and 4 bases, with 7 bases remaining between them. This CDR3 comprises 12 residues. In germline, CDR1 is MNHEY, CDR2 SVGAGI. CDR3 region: CASSSTLYGYTF. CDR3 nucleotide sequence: TGTGCCAGCAGTTCCACCCTCTATGGCTACACCTTC.

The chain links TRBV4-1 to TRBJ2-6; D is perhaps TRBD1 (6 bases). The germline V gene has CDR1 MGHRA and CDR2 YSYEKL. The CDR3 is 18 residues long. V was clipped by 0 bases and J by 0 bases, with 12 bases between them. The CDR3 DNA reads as TGCGCCAGCAGCCAAGATGGGGGCTGGGTCTCTGGGGCCAACGTCCTGACTTTC. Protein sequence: CASSQDGGWVSGANVLTF.

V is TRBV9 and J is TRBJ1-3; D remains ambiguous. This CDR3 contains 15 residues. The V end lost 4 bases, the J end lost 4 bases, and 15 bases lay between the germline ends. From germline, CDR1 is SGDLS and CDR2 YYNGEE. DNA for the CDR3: TGTGCCAGCAGCTCAATCGGAGGGAGGGGAAACACCATATATTTT. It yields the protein CASSSIGGRGNTIYF.

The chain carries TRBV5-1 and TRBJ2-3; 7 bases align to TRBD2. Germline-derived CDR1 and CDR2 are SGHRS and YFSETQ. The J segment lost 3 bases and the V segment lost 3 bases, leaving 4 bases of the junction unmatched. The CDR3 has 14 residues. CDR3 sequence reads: CASSSGEGTDTQYF. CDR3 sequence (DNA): TGCGCCAGCAGCTCGGGGGAGGGGACAGATACGCAGTATTTT.

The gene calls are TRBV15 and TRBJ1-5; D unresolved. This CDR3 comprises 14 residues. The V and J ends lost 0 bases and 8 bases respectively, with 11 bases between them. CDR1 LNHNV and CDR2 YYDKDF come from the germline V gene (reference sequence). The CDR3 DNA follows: TGTGCCACCAGCAGAGATTACGGAAGAGAGCCCCAGCATTTT. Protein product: CATSRDYGREPQHF.

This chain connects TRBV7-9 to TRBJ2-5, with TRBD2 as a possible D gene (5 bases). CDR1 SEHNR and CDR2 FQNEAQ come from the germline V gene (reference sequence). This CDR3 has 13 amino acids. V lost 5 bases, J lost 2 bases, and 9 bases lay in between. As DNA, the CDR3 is TGTGCCAGCAGCCCTACTAGACAAGAGACCCAGTACTTC. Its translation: CASSPTRQETQYF.

The CDR3 nucleotides read TGTGCCAGCAGCTTAGTAGTATACAATGAGCAGTTCTTC. Its protein product is CASSLVVYNEQFF. V is TRBV5-6 and J is TRBJ2-1, with D unresolved. Trimming removed 2 bases at V and 4 bases at J, with 7 bases between. CDR1 is SGHDT, CDR2 YYEEEE, per germline. This CDR3 has 13 amino acids.

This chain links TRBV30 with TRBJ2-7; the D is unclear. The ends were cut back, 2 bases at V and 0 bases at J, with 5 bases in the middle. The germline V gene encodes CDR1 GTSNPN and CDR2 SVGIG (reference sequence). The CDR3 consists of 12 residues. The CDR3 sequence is CAWSISSYEQYF. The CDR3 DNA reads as TGTGCCTGGAGTATTAGCTCCTACGAGCAGTACTTC.

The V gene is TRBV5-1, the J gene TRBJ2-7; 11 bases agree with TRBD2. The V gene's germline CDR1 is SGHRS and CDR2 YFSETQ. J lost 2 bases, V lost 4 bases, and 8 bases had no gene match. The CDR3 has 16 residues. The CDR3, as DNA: TGCGCCAGCAGCCCGAGCCTAGCGGGGGGAGCCTACGAGCAGTACTTC. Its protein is CASSPSLAGGAYEQYF. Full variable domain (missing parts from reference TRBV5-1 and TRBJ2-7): KAGVTQTPRYLIKTRGQQVTLSCSPISGHRSVSWYQQTPGQGLQFLFEYFSETQRNKGNFPGRFSGRQFSNSRSEMNVSTLELGDSALYLCASSPSLAGGAYEQYFGPGTRLTVT.

The chain's CDR3 is CASSLDKNEKLFF. The CDR3 nucleotides are TGCGCCAGCAGCTTGGATAAGAATGAAAAACTGTTTTTT. The rearrangement uses TRBV5-1 and TRBJ1-4; D remains ambiguous. Germline values: CDR1 SGHRS, CDR2 YFSETQ. The CDR3 sequence is 13 residues long. Between the trimmed V and J ends, which lost 0 bases and 5 bases, there was a span of 5 bases.

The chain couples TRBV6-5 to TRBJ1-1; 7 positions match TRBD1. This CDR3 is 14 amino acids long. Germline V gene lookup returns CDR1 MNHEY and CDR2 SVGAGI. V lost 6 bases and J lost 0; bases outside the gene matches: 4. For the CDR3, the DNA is TGTGCCAGCAGAAAGGGACAGTTGAACACTGAAGCTTTCTTT. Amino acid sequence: CASRKGQLNTEAFF.

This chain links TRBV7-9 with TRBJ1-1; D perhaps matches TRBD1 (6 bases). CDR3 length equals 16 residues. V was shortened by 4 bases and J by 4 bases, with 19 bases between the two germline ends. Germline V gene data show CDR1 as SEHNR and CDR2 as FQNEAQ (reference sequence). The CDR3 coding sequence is TGTGCCAGCAGCTCCCCCTGGGGACATCTCGGCACTGAAGCTTTCTTT. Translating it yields CASSSPWGHLGTEAFF.

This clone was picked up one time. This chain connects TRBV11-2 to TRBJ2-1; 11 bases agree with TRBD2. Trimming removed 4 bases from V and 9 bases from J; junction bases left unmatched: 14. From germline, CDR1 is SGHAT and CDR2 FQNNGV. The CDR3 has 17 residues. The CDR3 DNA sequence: TGTGCCAGCAGCTCCCGACTAGCGGGAATCCCCAACGGTGAGCAGTTCTTC. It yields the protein CASSSRLAGIPNGEQFF.

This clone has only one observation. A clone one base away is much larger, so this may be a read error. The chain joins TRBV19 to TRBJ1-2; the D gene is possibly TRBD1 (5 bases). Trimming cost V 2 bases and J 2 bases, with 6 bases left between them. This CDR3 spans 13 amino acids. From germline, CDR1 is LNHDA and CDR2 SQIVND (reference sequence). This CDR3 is CASSIPGNYGYTF. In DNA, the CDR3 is TGTGCCAGTAGTATACCAGGGAACTATGGCTACACCTTC. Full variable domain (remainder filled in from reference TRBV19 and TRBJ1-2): DGGITQSPKYLFRKEGQNVTLSCEQNLNHDAMYWYRQDPGQGLRLIYYSQIVNDFQKGDIAEGYSVSREKKESFPLTVTSAQKNPTAFYLCASSIPGNYGYTFGSGTRLTVV.

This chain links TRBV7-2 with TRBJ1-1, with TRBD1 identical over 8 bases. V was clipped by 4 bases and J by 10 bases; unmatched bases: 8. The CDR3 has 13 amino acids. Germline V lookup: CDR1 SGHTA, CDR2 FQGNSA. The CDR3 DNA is TGTGCCAGCAGCTCCGACAGGGGAGTGAGAGCTTTCTTT. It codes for CASSSDRGVRAFF.

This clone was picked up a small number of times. The CDR3 DNA is TGCAGTGCCGACAGGACAGATACGCAGTATTTT. Its translation: CSADRTDTQYF. The genes are TRBV20-1 and TRBJ2-3, with TRBD1 as a possible D gene (6 bases). This CDR3 is 11 amino acids long. V lost 6 bases and J lost 3, with 7 bases in between. CDR1 is DFQATT, CDR2 SNEGSKA, per germline (reference sequence).

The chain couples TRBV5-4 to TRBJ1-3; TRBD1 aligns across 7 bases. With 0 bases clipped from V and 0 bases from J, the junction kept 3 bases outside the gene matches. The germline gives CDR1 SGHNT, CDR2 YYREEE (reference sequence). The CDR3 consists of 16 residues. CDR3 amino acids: CASSLGTGNSGNTIYF. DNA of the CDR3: TGTGCCAGCAGCTTGGGGACAGGCAACTCTGGAAACACCATATATTTT. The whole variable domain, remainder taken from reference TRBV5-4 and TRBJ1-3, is ETGVTQSPTHLIKTRGQQVTLRCSSQSGHNTVSWYQQALGQGPQFIFQYYREEENGRGNFPPRFSGLQFPNYSSELNVNALELDDSALYLCASSLGTGNSGNTIYFGEGSWLTVV.

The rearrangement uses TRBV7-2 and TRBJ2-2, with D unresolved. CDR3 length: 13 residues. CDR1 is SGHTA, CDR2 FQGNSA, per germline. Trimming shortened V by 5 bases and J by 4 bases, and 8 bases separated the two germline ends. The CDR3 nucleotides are TGTGCCAGCAGCCCCCAGATCACCGGGGAGCTGTTTTTT. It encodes CASSPQITGELFF. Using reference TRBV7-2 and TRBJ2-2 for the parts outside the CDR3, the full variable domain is GAGVSQSPSNKVTEKGKDVELRCDPISGHTALYWYRQSLGQGLEFLIYFQGNSAPDKSGLPSDRFSAERTGGSVSTLTIQRTQQEDSAVYLCASSPQITGELFFGEGSRLTVL.

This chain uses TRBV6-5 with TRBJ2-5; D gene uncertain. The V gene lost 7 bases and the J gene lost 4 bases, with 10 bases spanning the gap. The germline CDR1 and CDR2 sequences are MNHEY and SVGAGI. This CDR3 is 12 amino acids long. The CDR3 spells CASTGYSETQYF. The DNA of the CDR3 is TGTGCCAGCACCGGTTATTCAGAGACCCAGTACTTC.

The CDR3 spells CASSSQGYSPLHF. The CDR3 DNA reads as TGTGCCAGCAGTTCCCAGGGTTATTCACCCCTCCACTTT. The chain employs TRBV28 and TRBJ1-6; tentative D call: TRBD1 (5 bases). V was clipped by 4 bases and J by 8 bases, with 9 bases between them. The germline CDR1 and CDR2 sequences are MDHEN and SYDVKM. This CDR3 comprises 13 residues.

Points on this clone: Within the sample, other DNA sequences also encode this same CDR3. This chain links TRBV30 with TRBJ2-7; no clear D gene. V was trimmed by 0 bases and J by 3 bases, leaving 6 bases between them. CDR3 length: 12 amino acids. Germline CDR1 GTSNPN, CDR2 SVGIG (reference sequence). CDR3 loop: CAWSVLSYEQYF. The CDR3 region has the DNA TGTGCCTGGAGTGTACTTAGCTACGAGCAGTACTTC.